This record concerns one TCR beta chain sequence. Clones were read by immunoSEQ multiplex PCR, and TCRdb kept only the in-frame ones, dropping some. This table has more than 200,000 clones, approximately 88% appearing once. This sample was included in a study of blood T cell repertoires in COVID-19. Trimming removed 5 bases from V and 4 bases from J, with 13 bases in between. The CDR3 loop spans 13 amino acids. In germline, CDR1 is SQVTM, CDR2 ANQGSEA. The receptor was isolated from a woman in her twenties or thirties who had been exposed to COVID-19. This rearrangement joins TRBV29-1 to TRBJ2-3; D is unclear. Sample: PBMCs or T cells enriched from blood (not recorded which). The CDR3 here is CSVILKAPDTQYF. The CDR3 DNA is TGCAGCGTTATCCTAAAAGCACCAGATACGCAGTATTTT.